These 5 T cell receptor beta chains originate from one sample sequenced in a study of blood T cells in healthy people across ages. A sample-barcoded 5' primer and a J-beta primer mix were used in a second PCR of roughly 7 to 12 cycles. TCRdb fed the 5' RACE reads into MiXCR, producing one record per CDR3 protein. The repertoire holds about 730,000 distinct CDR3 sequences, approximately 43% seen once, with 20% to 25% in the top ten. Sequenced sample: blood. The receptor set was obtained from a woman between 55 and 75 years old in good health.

The CDR3 region has the DNA TGTGCCAGCAGCTCCCCCGACAGGGGCTACGAGGGCTACACCTTC. It encodes CASSSPDRGYEGYTF. The V call is TRBV7-9, the J call TRBJ1-2; the match to TRBD1 covers 8 bases. This CDR3 has 15 residues. The germline CDR1 and CDR2 sequences are SEHNR and FQNEAQ (reference sequence). The junction had 12 bases not matched to a gene; V was cut back by 4 bases and J by 8 bases.

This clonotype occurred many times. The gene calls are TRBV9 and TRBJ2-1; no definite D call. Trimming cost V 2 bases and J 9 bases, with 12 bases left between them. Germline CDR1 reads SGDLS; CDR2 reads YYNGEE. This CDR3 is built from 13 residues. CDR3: CASSVVTHSEQFF. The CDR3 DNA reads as TGTGCCAGCAGCGTTGTGACCCACAGTGAGCAGTTCTTC.

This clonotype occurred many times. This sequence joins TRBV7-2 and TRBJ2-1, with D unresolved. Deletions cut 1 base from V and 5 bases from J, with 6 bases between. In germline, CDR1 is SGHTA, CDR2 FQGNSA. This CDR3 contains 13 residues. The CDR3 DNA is TGTGCCAGCAGCTTAGGACCGAACAATGAGCAGTTCTTC. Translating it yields CASSLGPNNEQFF.

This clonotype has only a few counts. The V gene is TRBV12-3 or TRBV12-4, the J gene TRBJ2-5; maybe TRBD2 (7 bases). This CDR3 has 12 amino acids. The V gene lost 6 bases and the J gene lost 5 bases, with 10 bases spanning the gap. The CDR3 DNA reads TGTGCCAGCAGGGGGGGGCGGGAGACCCAGTACTTC. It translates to CASRGGRETQYF.

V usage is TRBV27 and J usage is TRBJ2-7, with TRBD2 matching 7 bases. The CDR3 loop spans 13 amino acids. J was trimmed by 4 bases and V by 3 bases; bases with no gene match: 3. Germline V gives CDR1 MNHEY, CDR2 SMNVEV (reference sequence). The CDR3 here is CASSFGGKYEQYF. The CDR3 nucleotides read TGTGCCAGCAGTTTCGGGGGGAAATACGAGCAGTACTTC.